This T cell receptor (beta chain) was identified in a study of blood T cell repertoires in COVID-19 (dated by TCRdb to between 2020 and 2021). General notes on the study: Samples covering the acute and convalescent phases of COVID-19 were provided by collaborators in the United States, Italy and Spain. The material from the prospective study consisted of cDNA or gDNA derived from T cells, B-cell-depleted T cells, or PBMCs. A freely available public database, intended as a resource for researchers studying the immune response to SARS-CoV-2, is where the repertoires were released. The sample metadata nearly always contained a de-identified subject ID, COVID-19 status, age in years and sex. Where available, HLA class I and class II types were taken from metadata supplied by the sample provider and were not determined by assay-based typing. Samples were obtained from the ongoing ImmuneRACE study (first 160 participants) and from some 1,200 subjects provided by 6 global collaborators. The dataset comprised deeply sampled blood TCRbeta repertoires from subjects exposed to, actively infected with, or recovered from COVID-19. Summary of the overall study and its limitations: The amount of clinical and demographic metadata varied by source and participant and was provided uncurated.

Measured from the cysteine to the phenylalanine, the CDR3 is 14 residues long. The CDR3 DNA has 42 bases and is translated from base 1. V is shortened by 6 bases, J by 4 bases, and the region joining them spans 12 bases. In the germline V gene, CDR1 corresponds to SNHLY and CDR2 to FYNNEI. Each collaborating institution followed its own protocols to collect whole blood in K2EDTA tubes. For TCRbeta analysis, collaborator samples were shipped as frozen whole blood, as isolated PBMCs, or as DNA extracted from either sample type. The immunoSEQ Assay, a bias-controlled multiplex PCR, was used to amplify TCRbeta CDR3 regions from genomic DNA. The authors' pipeline ran thus. Within the assay, amplification of reference gene primers was used to estimate how many nucleated cells each sample contained. To quantify the absolute abundance of each unique TCRbeta CDR3 rearrangement, sequence reads were collapsed and filtered. For each sample, productive Simpson clonality was calculated as the square root of Simpson's diversity index over productive rearrangements. TCRdb retrieved this table from immuneACCESS and kept in-frame rearrangements only. Not all clones are present; in checked studies, unresolved V genes account for under half, and no reason is known for the remainder. V and J calls and clone size are as listed in that table; D and trimming were resolved from the DNA. In all, the sample holds more than 85,000 clones, and less than 85% of those were seen once. The top ten clonotypes cover 18% of the sample.

As to this clone: Its binding antigen is unknown. Base qualities are not recorded, but no much larger clone differs from it by a single base.

This sequence was found in a woman aged 60 to 75 with acute or convalescent COVID-19. Sequencing used peripheral blood. The chain joins TRBV2 to TRBJ2-2; the D gene assignment is ambiguous. The CDR3 sequence is CASSPVGFTGELFF. Read as DNA, the sequence is TGTGCCAGCAGCCCTGTGGGCTTCACCGGGGAGCTGTTTTTT.